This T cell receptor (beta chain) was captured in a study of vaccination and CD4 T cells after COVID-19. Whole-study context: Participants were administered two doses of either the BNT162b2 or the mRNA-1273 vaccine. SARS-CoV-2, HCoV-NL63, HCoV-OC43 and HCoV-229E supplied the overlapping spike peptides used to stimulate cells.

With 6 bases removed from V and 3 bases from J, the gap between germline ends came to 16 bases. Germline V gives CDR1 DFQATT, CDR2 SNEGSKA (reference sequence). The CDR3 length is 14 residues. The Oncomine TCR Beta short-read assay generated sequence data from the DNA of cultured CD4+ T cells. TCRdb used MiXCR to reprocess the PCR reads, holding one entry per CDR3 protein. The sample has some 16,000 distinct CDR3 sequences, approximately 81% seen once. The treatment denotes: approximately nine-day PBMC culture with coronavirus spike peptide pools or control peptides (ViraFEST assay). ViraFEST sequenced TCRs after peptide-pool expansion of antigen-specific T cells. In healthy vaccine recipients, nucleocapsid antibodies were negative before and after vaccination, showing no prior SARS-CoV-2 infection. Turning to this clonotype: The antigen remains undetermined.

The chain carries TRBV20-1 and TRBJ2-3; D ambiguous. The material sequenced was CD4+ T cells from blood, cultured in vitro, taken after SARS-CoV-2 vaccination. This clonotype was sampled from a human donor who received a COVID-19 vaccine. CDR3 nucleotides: TGCAGTGCGCCACTAAGCGAGGCGACAGATACGCAGTATTTT. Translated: CSAPLSEATDTQYF.